The T cell receptor (beta chain) described here comes from a study of a mutant IDH1 vaccine in newly diagnosed glioma. Time point denoted: week 47, end of study. Topical imiquimod accompanied each vaccine dose, which consisted of 300 ug of mutant IDH1 20-mer peptide. Study-wide findings and caveats: Among all patients, vaccine-induced immune responses occurred in around 93%.

This clone was found a few times. Its antigen is undetermined. The assay was immunoSEQ multiplex PCR, and TCRdb's table has in-frame clones only and misses some. Of tens of thousands of clones in the sample, over 60% were seen once. Trimming took off 3 bases at V and 0 bases at J, with 8 bases between the two ends. The CDR3 sequence is 15 residues long. Per the germline V gene, CDR1 is MNHNS and CDR2 is SASEGT. This rearrangement joins TRBV6-1 to TRBJ1-4; the D is unclear. The starting material was PBMCs, obtained from a glioma patient whose treatment included an IDH1 peptide vaccine. The TCR comes from a woman in her thirties or forties with glioma. Some clones in this sample may be carry-over from other donors' samples. The CDR3 here is CASSEAGPTNEKLFF. As DNA, the CDR3 is TGTGCCAGCAGTGAGGCGGGCCCAACTAATGAAAAACTGTTTTTT.